These 5 T cell receptor beta chains originate from one sample sequenced in a study of read filtering for tumor transcriptome and immune sequencing. From roughly 390 ng of RNA, a library with molecular barcoded alpha/delta and beta/gamma adaptors was made. TCRdb used MiXCR to reprocess the reads, holding one entry per CDR3 protein. The repertoire holds 94,000 or so distinct CDR3 sequences, with around 12% as singletons. Sequencing was carried out using a population of CD138-negative cells sorted from bone marrow. Every receptor here comes from a donor over 35 with multiple myeloma.

The chain couples TRBV23-1 to TRBJ2-5; D unclear. TRBV23-1 is classed as an ORF, of uncertain function. This CDR3 has 12 amino acids. V was pared by 0 bases and J by 4 bases, with 3 bases between. The CDR3: CASSQSRETQYF. The CDR3 DNA sequence: TGCGCCAGCAGTCAATCGAGAGAGACCCAGTACTTC.

This clonotype was detected ten times or more. This chain joins TRBV20-1 and TRBJ2-3; tentative D call: TRBD2 (5 bases). The V end lost 1 base, the J end lost 2 bases, and 13 bases lay between the germline ends. The V gene's germline CDR1 is DFQATT and CDR2 SNEGSKA (reference sequence). The CDR3 consists of 15 residues. The CDR3 here is CSARVRGGHTDTQYF. CDR3 DNA sequence: TGCAGTGCTAGAGTGCGAGGCGGGCACACAGATACGCAGTATTTT.

Many counts were recorded for this clonotype. The gene calls are TRBV20-1 and TRBJ2-5; no definite D call. The germline gives CDR1 DFQATT, CDR2 SNEGSKA (reference sequence). The length of the CDR3 is 14 residues. V was shortened by 2 bases and J by 5 bases, with 15 bases between the two germline ends. The CDR3 DNA is TGCAGTGCTAGACTCCGATCCGTGCGGGAGACCCAGTACTTC. It specifies CSARLRSVRETQYF.

This clonotype appeared many times. This sequence joins TRBV28 and TRBJ1-5; possibly TRBD1 for D (5 bases). Per germline, CDR1 MDHEN and CDR2 SYDVKM. This CDR3 contains 15 residues. The V gene lost 2 bases and the J gene lost 3 bases, with 11 bases spanning the gap. The CDR3 bases are TGTGCCAGCAGTTTAAACGGGGCGCACAATCAGCCCCAGCATTTT. Translated: CASSLNGAHNQPQHF.

V and J are TRBV21-1 and TRBJ2-7. TRBV21-1 represents a pseudogene. The CDR3 loop spans 15 amino acids. The CDR3 sequence: CASSNNTDTGYEQYF. In nucleotides, the CDR3 is TGTGCCAGCAGCAATAACACGGATACCGGCTACGAGCAGTACTTC.